This TCR beta chain was recovered during a study of T cell responses to AZD1222 COVID-19 vaccine (dated by TCRdb to about 2021). About the study as a whole: AZD1222 recipients with second doses at about 4 weeks or about 12 weeks were pooled, because spike-specific TCR depth and breadth did not differ between schedules. A total of approximately 230 trial participants underwent TCR sequencing, of whom 207 received two doses of AZD1222 and 26 received two doses of the MenACWY control vaccine. Enrollment into the trials was organized by age into subgroups of 18-55, 56-69 and 70-plus years, and those subgroups contained 148, 28 and 57 TCR-sequenced participants, respectively. Overall results and qualifications from the work: The vaccine-associated CD4 TCRs covered the entire spike protein, and the dominant responses fell in regions 160-218 and 743-854. Conclusions about previously exposed vaccinees were limited because only six AZD1222 recipients were SARS-CoV-2 seropositive at baseline. No day 14 peak-response samples were available, so repertoires were characterized only after the peak T cell response. Reportedly, close to half of the unique spike-specific TCRs recognized epitopes lying outside the regions that are mutated in the B.1.351 and B.1.1.7 variants. The 56-69-year group was small, and its depth increase did not reach significance, likely because of low power. Spike-specific TCR breadth and depth rose significantly after two AZD1222 doses compared with day 0 and with MenACWY recipients. Participants were mostly white British and included more females than males, and it was suggested by the authors that clonal diversity may have been underestimated.

Regarding this clone: It lacks a known antigen. It has no much larger one-base neighbor in the sample; base qualities were not kept.

The label giving this sample's time point can be read as: baseline before first vaccination. Vaccinee samples came from UK trials COV001 and COV002, including a single-blind randomized controlled phase 2/3 trial of AZD1222 (ChAdOx1 nCoV-19) in healthy adults. For TCRbeta chain sequencing, PBMC samples were collected from trial participants at day 0 and at day 28 after the second dose. V is shortened by 0 bases, J by 4 bases, and the region joining them spans 10 bases. The CDR3, cysteine through phenylalanine, is 14 amino acids long. The entry retains the CDR3 DNA only, 42 bases that are in frame from base 1. Based on the germline V gene, the CDR1 and CDR2 sequences are SGHAT and FQNNGV. The CDR3 regions of human TCRbeta chains were subjected to immunosequencing. Per the original workflow: TCRs in the repertoires were compared against a reference library of SARS-CoV-2-specific TCRs that had been generated with the MIRA antigen-specificity platform. Breadth was defined as the fraction of unique TCRs that were SARS-CoV-2-associated. Depth was defined as the fraction of total T cells that were SARS-CoV-2-associated. Using the MIRA data, each spike-specific TCR was mapped to the spike region that the TCR reacts to and placed in a CD4 or CD8 class. Log10-transformed breadth and depth values were compared by one-way ANOVA with Sidak's multiple comparisons tests. Here the immuneACCESS table is served through TCRdb, limited to in-frame sequences with V and J called. Missing clones are a known gap in these copies; in checked studies unresolved V genes cover under half, and the rest lacks a known reason. V, J and clone size were drawn from that table, and D and trimming were deduced from the DNA. The sample records approximately 150,000 clones, 90% of which are singletons. The ten largest clones add up to approximately 2.8% of the sample.

Recombination linked TRBV11-2 to TRBJ2-7; the D segment could be TRBD1, given 6 matching bases. Material: peripheral blood, obtained on day 0 of AZD1222 vaccination. This TCR was recovered from an adult in good health. The sequenced DNA: TGTGCCAGCAGCTTAGAACAGGGACGATACGAGCAGTACTTC. This translates into CASSLEQGRYEQYF.